This TCR beta chain originates from a study of blood T cell repertoires in COVID-19. Study-level background: Samples of COVID-19 (acute and convalescent) were obtained from the United States, Italy and Spain. In each case, the material was cDNA or gDNA derived from T cells, B-cell-depleted T cells, or PBMCs.

Original methodology: Cell counts per sample came from amplifying reference gene primers. Method: immunoSEQ multiplex PCR; TCRdb's copy keeps in-frame clones and lacks some. Clonal size and the V and J genes are those of that table, whereas D and trimming came from the DNA. Among 300,000 to 350,000 clones listed, approximately 90% were seen once. From germline, CDR1 is SNHLY and CDR2 FYNNEI. Trimming pared 4 bases from V and 5 bases from J, leaving 11 bases between. This CDR3 has 13 residues. The sequencing input was peripheral blood. The chain has TRBV2 and TRBJ1-1; D is ambiguous. The receptor was derived from a man aged 18 to 29 with active or convalescent COVID-19. In DNA, the CDR3 is TGTGCCAGCAGTGTCAGATCGGGAACTGAAGCTTTCTTT. Translation gives CASSVRSGTEAFF.